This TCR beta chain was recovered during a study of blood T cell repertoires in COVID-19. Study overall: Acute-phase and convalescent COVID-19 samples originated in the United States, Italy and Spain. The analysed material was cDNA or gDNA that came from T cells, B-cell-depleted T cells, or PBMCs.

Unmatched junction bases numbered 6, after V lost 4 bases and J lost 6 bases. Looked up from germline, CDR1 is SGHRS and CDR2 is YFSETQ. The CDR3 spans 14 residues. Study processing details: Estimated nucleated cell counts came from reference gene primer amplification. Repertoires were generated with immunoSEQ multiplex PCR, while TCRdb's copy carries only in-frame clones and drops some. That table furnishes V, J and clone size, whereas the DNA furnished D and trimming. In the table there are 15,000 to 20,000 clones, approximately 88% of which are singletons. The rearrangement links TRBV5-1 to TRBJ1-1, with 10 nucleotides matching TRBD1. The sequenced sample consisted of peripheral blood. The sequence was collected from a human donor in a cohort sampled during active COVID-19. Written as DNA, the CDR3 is TGCGCCAGCAGCCTACCTGGACAGGGGGCTGAAGCTTTCTTT. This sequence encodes CASSLPGQGAEAFF.